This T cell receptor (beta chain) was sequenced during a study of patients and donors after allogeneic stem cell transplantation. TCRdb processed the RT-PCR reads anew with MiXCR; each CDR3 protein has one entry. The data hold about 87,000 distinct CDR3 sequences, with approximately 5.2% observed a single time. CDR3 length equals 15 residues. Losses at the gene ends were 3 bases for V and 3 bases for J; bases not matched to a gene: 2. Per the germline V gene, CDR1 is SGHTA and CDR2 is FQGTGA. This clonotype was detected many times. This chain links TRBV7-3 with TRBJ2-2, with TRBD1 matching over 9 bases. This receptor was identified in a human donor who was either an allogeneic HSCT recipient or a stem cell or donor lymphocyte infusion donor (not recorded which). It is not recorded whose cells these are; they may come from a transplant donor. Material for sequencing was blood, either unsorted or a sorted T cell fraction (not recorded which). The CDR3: CASSLTGGDTGELFF. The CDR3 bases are TGTGCCAGCAGCTTGACAGGGGGAGACACCGGGGAGCTGTTTTTT.